Below, one T cell receptor (beta chain) is given with its context. The antigen it binds to is not known. At one end the junction does not follow the germline gene, possibly because of a read error. Hyperthyroidism patients were aged 18 to 65 years and newly diagnosed, with disease duration of less than 2 months. Exclusion was applied to patients with uncontrolled infections, other autoimmune diseases, pregnancy or lactation. Diagnoses were based on clinical symptoms, serum thyroxine and TRAb, thyroid ultrasound and orbital computed tomography. Blood from progressor patients was drawn when they were first diagnosed with hyperthyroidism, before any ophthalmopathy symptoms appeared. PBMCs were isolated from 8 to 10 ml of fresh peripheral blood by Ficoll-Paque density gradient centrifugation. Patients classed as progressors first received a Graves' hyperthyroidism diagnosis and then went on to develop ophthalmopathy during follow-up. Trizol reagent was used to extract total RNA, and RNA quality was then checked on an Agilent 2100 Bioanalyzer.

Its CDR3 holds 15 amino acids, cysteine through phenylalanine. Only the CDR3 region is kept as DNA, spanning 45 bases read in frame from base 1. The germline V gene (reference sequence) supplies CDR1 SSHAT and CDR2 FNYEAQ. Amplification of TCR beta CDR3 regions was carried out from RNA transcripts. The first round of RT-PCR for the TCR CDR3 was performed with the HTBI primer set and the Qiagen OneStep RT-PCR kit. Libraries were constructed in a second round of multiplex PCR, after which size selection and purification were performed. Sequencing of the libraries was done on an Illumina HiSeq2000 using paired-end 100 bp reads. The original pipeline was this. Raw data were processed with SOAPnuke, discarding reads with adapters, uncalled bases, mean Phred below 15, or no exact constant-primer or identifier match. COPE v1.2.5 was used to merge the high-quality paired reads, and each unique nucleotide sequence was defined as a clonotype. MiTCR v1.1 was used to align the clonotypes against IMGT TRBV, TRBD and TRBJ reference segments. The analysis included only V-J combinations with a frequency above 0.0001, which together covered approximately 99% of the repertoires. A TCS score was defined as the ratio between F50 (clonal expansion) and ExV (chaos), using BLOSUM62-based TCRdist between CDR3 peptides within each V-J. Welch's t-statistics and random forest reduced around 550 V-J features to fewer than 15, which were used in a naive Bayes classifier (R e1071). TCRdb passed the public sequencing reads through fastp at Q25 and MiXCR, retaining productive beta sequences. Here each entry gathers all rows of one CDR3 protein and keeps the most common genes and DNA. V and J calls and clone size were set by TCRdb, not the authors. This sample comprises 690,000 or so distinct CDR3 sequences, roughly 20% of them detected only once. The ten largest account for approximately 15% of the sample.

The record originates from a study of T cells in Graves' hyperthyroidism and ophthalmopathy (dated by TCRdb to the late 2010s). At the level of the whole study: Peripheral blood samples were taken at the time of initial diagnosis, prior to any treatment. To identify distinguishing TCR V-J signatures, a discovery cohort of around 98 patients was used, comprising 43 with Graves' ophthalmopathy and roughly 60 with stable Graves' hyperthyroidism. Prospective prediction of ophthalmopathy was tested in an independent validation cohort consisting of roughly 20 hyperthyroidism patients and around 17 patients who later progressed to ophthalmopathy. For training and testing, the 100 patients in the discovery cohort were randomly divided in a 7:3 ratio. In roughly six Graves' hyperthyroidism patients, the study also compared T-cell repertoires from thyroid tissue with T-cell repertoires from blood. Following sampling, methimazole starting at 30 mg daily was given to hyperthyroidism patients, and high-dose intravenous methylprednisolone was given to ophthalmopathy patients. TCR Vbeta CDR3 sequencing of approximately 140 peripheral blood samples (approximately 44 ophthalmopathy, some 75 hyperthyroidism and approximately 17 progressor patients) is reported in the paper.

Beyond this particular receptor, the publication reports: In cross-validation, a model built on a 13 V-J signature told ophthalmopathy apart from stable hyperthyroidism with about 90% sensitivity and around 84% specificity, and in testing the same model reached 80%/75%. During validation, the model predicted progression to ophthalmopathy a median of roughly 7.1 months ahead of onset, with almost 71% sensitivity and 72.22% specificity. No statistical method was used to fix the sample size in advance, and group allocation was not hidden from the investigators. Most expanded thyroid clonotypes (frequency above 0.001) were also found in blood, which suggests that blood repertoires may mirror thyroid immune responses.

The material sequenced was blood. The chain joins TRBV7-7 to TRBJ2-2; the best D guess is TRBD1, with 6 bases matching. The receptor was derived from a woman between 50 and 59 years old with Graves' hyperthyroidism that later progressed to Graves' ophthalmopathy. The nucleotide sequence is given as TGTGCTAGCAGCCGCGTTACAGGGTCCACCGGGGAGCTGTTTTTT. It specifies CASSRVTGSTGELFF.